This T cell receptor (beta chain) was sequenced in a study of CD8+CD57+ T cells in acquired aplastic anemia. Overall study context: The sorted CD4+ and CD8+ cells yielded an average around 3 ug of DNA. Overall study findings and caveats: The same twenty-nine CD8+ CDR3 sequences occurred in patients and in controls. Any difference that existed in CD8+ Simpson's diversity between patients and controls was not significant.

In its sample, this clonotype was seen many times. Its antigen remains unknown. Deletions cut 2 bases from V and 1 base from J, with 10 bases between. This CDR3 has 15 amino acids. Germline values: CDR1 SEHNR, CDR2 FQNEAQ (reference sequence). Both TCR beta VDJ combination and CDR3 sequence profiling were carried out. Genomic DNA was the template for this profiling. TCRdb re-called the reads through MiXCR, storing one row per CDR3 protein. The sample includes 250,000 to 300,000 distinct CDR3 sequences, around three fifths of them seen just once. V is TRBV7-9 and J is TRBJ2-3, with D unclear. The source of this sequence is a human donor with severe aplastic anemia or a healthy control (not recorded which). Sequenced: sorted CD4+, CD8+, or CD8+CD57+ T cells (not recorded which) from PBMCs. The CDR3 coding sequence is TGTGCCAGCAGCTTAACCAACACCCGCACAGATACGCAGTATTTT. This encodes CASSLTNTRTDTQYF.